This T cell receptor (beta chain) was documented in a study of graft-versus-host responses after intestinal transplantation. Study-level findings and limits: GvH clones turned up in recipient marrow; some had shown up first in ileum or blood.

The CDR3 is 12 amino acids. The V end was cut by 7 bases, the J end by 2 bases, with 8 bases between. Germline CDR1 and CDR2: LGHNT and FRNRAP. Data came from immunoSEQ multiplex PCR; TCRdb stores just in-frame clones and leaves some out. The data hold under 7,000 clones, with around 89% observed a single time. There are a few counts of this clone. Its matching antigen is unknown. This TCR came from a human patient who received an intestinal transplant, so some T cells may come from the graft donor. The sample was PBMCs, taken just under 85 days after transplant. This chain joins TRBV12-5 and TRBJ1-1; D call uncertain. CDR3 sequence reads: CASVEGNTEAFF. Here the CDR3 DNA reads TGTGCTAGTGTGGAGGGAAACACTGAAGCTTTCTTT.